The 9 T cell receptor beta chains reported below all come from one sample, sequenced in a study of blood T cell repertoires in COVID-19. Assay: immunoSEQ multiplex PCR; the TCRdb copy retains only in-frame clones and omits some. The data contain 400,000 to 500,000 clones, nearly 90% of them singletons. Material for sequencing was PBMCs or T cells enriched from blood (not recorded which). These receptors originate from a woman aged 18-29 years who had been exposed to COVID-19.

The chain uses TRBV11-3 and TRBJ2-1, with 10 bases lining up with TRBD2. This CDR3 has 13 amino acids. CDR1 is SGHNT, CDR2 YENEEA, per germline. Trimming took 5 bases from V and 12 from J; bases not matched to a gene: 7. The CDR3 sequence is CASSLGTSEPQFF. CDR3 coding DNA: TGTGCCAGCAGCCTTGGGACTAGCGAACCGCAGTTCTTC.

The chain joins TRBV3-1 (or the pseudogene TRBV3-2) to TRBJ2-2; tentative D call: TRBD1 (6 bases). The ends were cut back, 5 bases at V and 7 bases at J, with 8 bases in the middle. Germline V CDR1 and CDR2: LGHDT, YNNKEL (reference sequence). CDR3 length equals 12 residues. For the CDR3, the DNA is TGTGCCAGCAGCTTACAGGGCGGGGAGCTGTTTTTT. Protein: CASSLQGGELFF.

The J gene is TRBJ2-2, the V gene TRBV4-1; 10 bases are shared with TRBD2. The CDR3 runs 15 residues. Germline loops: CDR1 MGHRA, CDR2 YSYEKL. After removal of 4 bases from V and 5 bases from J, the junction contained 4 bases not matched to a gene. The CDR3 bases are TGCGCCAGCAGCCTGCTAGCGGGAGCGACCGGGGAGCTGTTTTTT. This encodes CASSLLAGATGELFF.

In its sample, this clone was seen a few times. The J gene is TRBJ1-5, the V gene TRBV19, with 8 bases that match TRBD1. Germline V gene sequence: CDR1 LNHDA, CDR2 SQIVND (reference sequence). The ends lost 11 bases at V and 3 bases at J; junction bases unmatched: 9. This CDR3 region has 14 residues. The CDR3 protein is CAGSGQGINQPQHF. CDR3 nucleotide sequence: TGTGCCGGCTCTGGACAGGGTATCAATCAGCCCCAGCATTTT.

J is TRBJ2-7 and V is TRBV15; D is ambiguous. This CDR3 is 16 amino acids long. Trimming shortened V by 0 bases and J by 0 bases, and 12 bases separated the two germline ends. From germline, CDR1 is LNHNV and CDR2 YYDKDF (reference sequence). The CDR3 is CATSRDPQASSYEQYF. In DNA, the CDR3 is TGTGCCACCAGCAGAGATCCCCAGGCGAGCTCCTACGAGCAGTACTTC.

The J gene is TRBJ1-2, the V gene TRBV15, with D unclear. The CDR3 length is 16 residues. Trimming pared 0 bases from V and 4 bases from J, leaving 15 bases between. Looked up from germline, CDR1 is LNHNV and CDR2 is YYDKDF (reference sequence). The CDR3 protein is CATSRDHNSFSYGYTF. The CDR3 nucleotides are TGTGCCACCAGCAGAGATCACAACAGCTTCAGCTATGGCTACACCTTC.

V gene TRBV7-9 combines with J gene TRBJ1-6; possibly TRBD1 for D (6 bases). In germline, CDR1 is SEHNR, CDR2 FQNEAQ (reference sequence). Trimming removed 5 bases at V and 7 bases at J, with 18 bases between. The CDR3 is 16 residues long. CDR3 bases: TGTGCCAGCAGCCTTAAACAGGGATTGGGAAATTCACCCCTCCACTTT. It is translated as CASSLKQGLGNSPLHF. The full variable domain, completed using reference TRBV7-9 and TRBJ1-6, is DTGVSQNPRHKITKRGQNVTFRCDPISEHNRLYWYRQTLGQGPEFLTYFQNEAQLEKSRLLSDRFSAERPKGSFSTLEIQRTEQGDSAMYLCASSLKQGLGNSPLHFGNGTRLTVT.

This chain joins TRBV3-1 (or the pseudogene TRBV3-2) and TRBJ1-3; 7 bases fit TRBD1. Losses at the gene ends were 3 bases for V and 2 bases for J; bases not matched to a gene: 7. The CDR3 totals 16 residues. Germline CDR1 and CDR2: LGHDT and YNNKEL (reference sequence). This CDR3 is CASSHNRGRTGNTIYF. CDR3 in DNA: TGTGCCAGCAGCCACAACAGGGGAAGGACTGGAAACACCATATATTTT.

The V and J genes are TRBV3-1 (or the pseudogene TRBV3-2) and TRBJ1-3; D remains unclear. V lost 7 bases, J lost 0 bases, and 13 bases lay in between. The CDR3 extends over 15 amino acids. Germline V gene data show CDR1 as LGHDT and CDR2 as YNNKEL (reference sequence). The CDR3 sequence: CASTENGVSGNTIYF. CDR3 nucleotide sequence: TGTGCCAGCACCGAAAACGGTGTCTCTGGAAACACCATATATTTT.